These 13 T cell receptor beta chains were all obtained from the same sample, sequenced in a study of glioma-infiltrating T cells. TCR alpha and beta CDR3 regions were amplified from RNA using iRepertoire nested multiplex PCR. In TCRdb, the multiplex PCR reads were re-called with MiXCR into one record per CDR3 protein. The sample includes 150,000 or so distinct CDR3 sequences, more than 35% of them seen just once. The material sequenced was glioma tissue, nonneoplastic brain tissue, or PBMCs (not recorded which). Source of these receptors: a human donor with low-grade glioma or glioblastoma, undergoing nonglioma brain surgery, or in good health (not recorded which).

Points on this clonotype: This sequence may be a read error, since a much larger clone differs from it by one base. The chain combines TRBV20-1 with TRBJ2-1; the match to TRBD2 covers 7 bases. Germline CDR1 and CDR2: DFQATT and SNEGSKA (reference sequence). The CDR3 extends over 14 amino acids. With 2 bases clipped from V and 5 bases from J, the junction kept 6 bases outside the gene matches. CDR3 nucleotides: TGCAGTGCTAGAAGTCTAGCGGCTCACAATGAGCAGTTCTTC. It yields the protein CSARSLAAHNEQFF.

The chain joins TRBV20-1 to TRBJ1-1, with a tentative D call TRBD1 (5 bases). Trimming cost V 2 bases and J 0 bases, with 16 bases left between them. The CDR3 is made up of 16 amino acids. In germline, CDR1 is DFQATT, CDR2 SNEGSKA (reference sequence). CDR3 DNA sequence: TGCAGTGCTAGATTTCCAGGGACCCTTATGAACACTGAAGCTTTCTTT. It specifies CSARFPGTLMNTEAFF.

This clonotype was seen more than once but under ten times. V usage is TRBV6-1 and J usage is TRBJ2-1; D unclear. There are 12 residues in the CDR3. The germline gives CDR1 MNHNS, CDR2 SASEGT. Trimming cost V 0 bases and J 7 bases, with 4 bases left between them. In DNA form, the CDR3 reads TGTGCCAGCAGTGAAGCTCTGAATGAGCAGTTCTTC. Translating gives CASSEALNEQFF.

The table lists this clonotype with a few counts. The V and J genes are TRBV2 and TRBJ2-7; no definite D call. The CDR3 has 12 residues. Deletions cut 0 bases from V and 3 bases from J, with 3 bases between. CDR1 is SNHLY, CDR2 FYNNEI, per germline. The CDR3 DNA is TGTGCCAGCAGTGAAGCGCTCTACGAGCAGTACTTC. Its translation is CASSEALYEQYF.

The chain joins TRBV2 to TRBJ2-5; TRBD2 is a possible D gene (6 bases). This CDR3 has 15 amino acids. V was pared by 6 bases and J by 2 bases, with 16 bases between. Germline loops: CDR1 SNHLY, CDR2 FYNNEI. CDR3 protein: CASRLIGLTQETQYF. For the CDR3, the DNA is TGTGCCAGCAGGCTTATCGGACTAACGCAAGAGACCCAGTACTTC.

The table lists this clonotype with a few counts. V and J are TRBV7-2 and TRBJ1-5; D gene unclear. The V gene's germline CDR1 is SGHTA and CDR2 FQGNSA. The V gene lost 1 base and the J gene lost 3 bases, with 4 bases spanning the gap. The CDR3 length is 13 residues. DNA of the CDR3: TGTGCCAGCAGCTTAGGGGTCAATCAGCCCCAGCATTTT. Amino acid sequence: CASSLGVNQPQHF.

The chain combines TRBV27 with TRBJ2-1, with a tentative D call TRBD1 (6 bases). V gave up 9 bases and J gave up 4 bases, with 22 bases separating them. This CDR3 is built from 16 residues. Per the germline V gene, CDR1 is MNHEY and CDR2 is SMNVEV (reference sequence). In DNA form, the CDR3 reads TGTGCCAGTAGTCTTTCCGGGACACGGGGATACAATGAGCAGTTCTTC. This gives the protein CASSLSGTRGYNEQFF.

There are a few counts of this clonotype. The genes are TRBV6-1 and TRBJ2-3, with 8 bases lining up with TRBD1. The CDR3 contains 17 residues. Germline V CDR1 and CDR2: MNHNS, SASEGT. J gave up 2 bases and V 5 bases, and 12 bases lay outside the gene matches. CDR3 nucleotides: TGTGCCAGCAGTCCCCCAGGGGGCTCTTACCTCACAGATACGCAGTATTTT. Amino acid sequence: CASSPPGGSYLTDTQYF.

CDR3 amino acids: CASSLALVEQYF. DNA of the CDR3: TGTGCCAGCAGCTTAGCCTTGGTAGAGCAGTACTTC. The chain recombines TRBV7-9 with TRBJ2-7; D unresolved. V was cut by 0 bases and J by 7 bases, with 7 bases left in between. The CDR3 loop spans 12 amino acids. In germline, CDR1 is SEHNR, CDR2 FQNEAQ (reference sequence).

This clonotype was seen many times. The genes are TRBV27 and TRBJ2-2; no definite D call. The germline V gene encodes CDR1 MNHEY and CDR2 SMNVEV (reference sequence). The CDR3 contains 11 residues. The V gene lost 5 bases and the J gene lost 5 bases, with 3 bases spanning the gap. The CDR3 bases are TGTGCCAGCAGTCTAACCGGGGAGCTGTTTTTT. Translation gives CASSLTGELFF.

A word on this clonotype: Relative to the germline gene, one junction end is altered; a read error may explain this. The CDR3 sequence: CSARYSLIGWNNEAFF. In DNA, the CDR3 is TGCAGTGCTCGATACTCTTTGATCGGGTGGAACAATGAAGCTTTCTTT. V is TRBV20-1 and J is TRBJ1-1; D gene uncertain. CDR3 length equals 16 residues. In germline, CDR1 is DFQATT, CDR2 SNEGSKA (reference sequence).

About this clonotype: A much larger clone lies a single base off, so this may be a read error. The chain has TRBV19 and TRBJ2-2; possibly TRBD2 for D (7 bases). Germline lookup yields CDR1 LNHDA and CDR2 SQIVND (reference sequence). This CDR3 has 13 residues. The germline V and J ends were trimmed by 7 bases and 6 bases, with 12 bases remaining between them. CDR3 region: CASTRGGAGELFF. DNA for the CDR3: TGTGCCAGTACCCGAGGGGGGGCCGGGGAGCTGTTTTTT.

The chain links TRBV28 to TRBJ1-2; D is unresolved. This CDR3 region has 14 residues. The V gene's germline CDR1 is MDHEN and CDR2 SYDVKM. Between the trimmed V and J ends, which lost 10 bases and 0 bases, there was a span of 15 bases. This CDR3 reads CATLVMGTNYGYTF. CDR3 coding DNA: TGTGCCACCCTCGTCATGGGCACTAACTATGGCTACACCTTC.